The present T cell receptor (beta chain) was sequenced within a study of early T cells in non-severe SARS-CoV-2 infection. Study-level information: The authors sequenced bulk RNA from unsorted whole blood, leaving chains unpaired. The study, taken as a whole, reports: Matching results from VDJdb favored anti-spike CD8 responses, leaving private and CD4 specificities undetected.

This clonotype was observed at least ten times. Its antigen remains unknown. Separate cDNA molecules each had unique molecular identifiers attached to them. TCRdb re-analysed the 5' RACE reads in MiXCR, keeping a single row per CDR3 protein. The repertoire holds roughly 80,000 distinct CDR3 sequences, with 9% to 10% as singletons. V was clipped by 4 bases and J by 4 bases, with 6 bases between them. The CDR3 length is 12 residues. CDR1 is LGHDT and CDR2 is YNNKEL in the germline V gene (reference sequence). The gene calls are TRBV3-1 and TRBJ2-3; D ambiguous. This TCR derives from an adult who was a healthcare worker with PCR-confirmed SARS-CoV-2 infection or an uninfected control (not recorded which). Sequenced material: whole blood. The chain's CDR3 is CASSLLADTQYF. CDR3 nucleotide sequence: TGTGCCAGCAGCCTTCTAGCAGATACGCAGTATTTT.